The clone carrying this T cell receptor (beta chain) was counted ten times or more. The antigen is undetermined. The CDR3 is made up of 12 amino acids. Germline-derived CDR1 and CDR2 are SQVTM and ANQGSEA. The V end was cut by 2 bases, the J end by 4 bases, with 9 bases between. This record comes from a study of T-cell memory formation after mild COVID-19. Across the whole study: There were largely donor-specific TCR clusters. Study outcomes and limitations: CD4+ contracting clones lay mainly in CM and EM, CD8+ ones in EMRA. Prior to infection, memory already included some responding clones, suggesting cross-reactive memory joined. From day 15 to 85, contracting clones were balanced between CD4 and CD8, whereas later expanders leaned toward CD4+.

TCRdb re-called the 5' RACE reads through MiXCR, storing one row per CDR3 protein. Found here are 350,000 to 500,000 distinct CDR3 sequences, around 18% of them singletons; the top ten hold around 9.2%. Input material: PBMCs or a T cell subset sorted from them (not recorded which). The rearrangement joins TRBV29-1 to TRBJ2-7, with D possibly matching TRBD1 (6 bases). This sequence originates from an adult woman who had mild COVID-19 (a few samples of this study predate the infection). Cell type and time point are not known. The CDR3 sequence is CSVETGKYEQYF. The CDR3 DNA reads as TGCAGCGTTGAAACAGGGAAGTACGAGCAGTACTTC.